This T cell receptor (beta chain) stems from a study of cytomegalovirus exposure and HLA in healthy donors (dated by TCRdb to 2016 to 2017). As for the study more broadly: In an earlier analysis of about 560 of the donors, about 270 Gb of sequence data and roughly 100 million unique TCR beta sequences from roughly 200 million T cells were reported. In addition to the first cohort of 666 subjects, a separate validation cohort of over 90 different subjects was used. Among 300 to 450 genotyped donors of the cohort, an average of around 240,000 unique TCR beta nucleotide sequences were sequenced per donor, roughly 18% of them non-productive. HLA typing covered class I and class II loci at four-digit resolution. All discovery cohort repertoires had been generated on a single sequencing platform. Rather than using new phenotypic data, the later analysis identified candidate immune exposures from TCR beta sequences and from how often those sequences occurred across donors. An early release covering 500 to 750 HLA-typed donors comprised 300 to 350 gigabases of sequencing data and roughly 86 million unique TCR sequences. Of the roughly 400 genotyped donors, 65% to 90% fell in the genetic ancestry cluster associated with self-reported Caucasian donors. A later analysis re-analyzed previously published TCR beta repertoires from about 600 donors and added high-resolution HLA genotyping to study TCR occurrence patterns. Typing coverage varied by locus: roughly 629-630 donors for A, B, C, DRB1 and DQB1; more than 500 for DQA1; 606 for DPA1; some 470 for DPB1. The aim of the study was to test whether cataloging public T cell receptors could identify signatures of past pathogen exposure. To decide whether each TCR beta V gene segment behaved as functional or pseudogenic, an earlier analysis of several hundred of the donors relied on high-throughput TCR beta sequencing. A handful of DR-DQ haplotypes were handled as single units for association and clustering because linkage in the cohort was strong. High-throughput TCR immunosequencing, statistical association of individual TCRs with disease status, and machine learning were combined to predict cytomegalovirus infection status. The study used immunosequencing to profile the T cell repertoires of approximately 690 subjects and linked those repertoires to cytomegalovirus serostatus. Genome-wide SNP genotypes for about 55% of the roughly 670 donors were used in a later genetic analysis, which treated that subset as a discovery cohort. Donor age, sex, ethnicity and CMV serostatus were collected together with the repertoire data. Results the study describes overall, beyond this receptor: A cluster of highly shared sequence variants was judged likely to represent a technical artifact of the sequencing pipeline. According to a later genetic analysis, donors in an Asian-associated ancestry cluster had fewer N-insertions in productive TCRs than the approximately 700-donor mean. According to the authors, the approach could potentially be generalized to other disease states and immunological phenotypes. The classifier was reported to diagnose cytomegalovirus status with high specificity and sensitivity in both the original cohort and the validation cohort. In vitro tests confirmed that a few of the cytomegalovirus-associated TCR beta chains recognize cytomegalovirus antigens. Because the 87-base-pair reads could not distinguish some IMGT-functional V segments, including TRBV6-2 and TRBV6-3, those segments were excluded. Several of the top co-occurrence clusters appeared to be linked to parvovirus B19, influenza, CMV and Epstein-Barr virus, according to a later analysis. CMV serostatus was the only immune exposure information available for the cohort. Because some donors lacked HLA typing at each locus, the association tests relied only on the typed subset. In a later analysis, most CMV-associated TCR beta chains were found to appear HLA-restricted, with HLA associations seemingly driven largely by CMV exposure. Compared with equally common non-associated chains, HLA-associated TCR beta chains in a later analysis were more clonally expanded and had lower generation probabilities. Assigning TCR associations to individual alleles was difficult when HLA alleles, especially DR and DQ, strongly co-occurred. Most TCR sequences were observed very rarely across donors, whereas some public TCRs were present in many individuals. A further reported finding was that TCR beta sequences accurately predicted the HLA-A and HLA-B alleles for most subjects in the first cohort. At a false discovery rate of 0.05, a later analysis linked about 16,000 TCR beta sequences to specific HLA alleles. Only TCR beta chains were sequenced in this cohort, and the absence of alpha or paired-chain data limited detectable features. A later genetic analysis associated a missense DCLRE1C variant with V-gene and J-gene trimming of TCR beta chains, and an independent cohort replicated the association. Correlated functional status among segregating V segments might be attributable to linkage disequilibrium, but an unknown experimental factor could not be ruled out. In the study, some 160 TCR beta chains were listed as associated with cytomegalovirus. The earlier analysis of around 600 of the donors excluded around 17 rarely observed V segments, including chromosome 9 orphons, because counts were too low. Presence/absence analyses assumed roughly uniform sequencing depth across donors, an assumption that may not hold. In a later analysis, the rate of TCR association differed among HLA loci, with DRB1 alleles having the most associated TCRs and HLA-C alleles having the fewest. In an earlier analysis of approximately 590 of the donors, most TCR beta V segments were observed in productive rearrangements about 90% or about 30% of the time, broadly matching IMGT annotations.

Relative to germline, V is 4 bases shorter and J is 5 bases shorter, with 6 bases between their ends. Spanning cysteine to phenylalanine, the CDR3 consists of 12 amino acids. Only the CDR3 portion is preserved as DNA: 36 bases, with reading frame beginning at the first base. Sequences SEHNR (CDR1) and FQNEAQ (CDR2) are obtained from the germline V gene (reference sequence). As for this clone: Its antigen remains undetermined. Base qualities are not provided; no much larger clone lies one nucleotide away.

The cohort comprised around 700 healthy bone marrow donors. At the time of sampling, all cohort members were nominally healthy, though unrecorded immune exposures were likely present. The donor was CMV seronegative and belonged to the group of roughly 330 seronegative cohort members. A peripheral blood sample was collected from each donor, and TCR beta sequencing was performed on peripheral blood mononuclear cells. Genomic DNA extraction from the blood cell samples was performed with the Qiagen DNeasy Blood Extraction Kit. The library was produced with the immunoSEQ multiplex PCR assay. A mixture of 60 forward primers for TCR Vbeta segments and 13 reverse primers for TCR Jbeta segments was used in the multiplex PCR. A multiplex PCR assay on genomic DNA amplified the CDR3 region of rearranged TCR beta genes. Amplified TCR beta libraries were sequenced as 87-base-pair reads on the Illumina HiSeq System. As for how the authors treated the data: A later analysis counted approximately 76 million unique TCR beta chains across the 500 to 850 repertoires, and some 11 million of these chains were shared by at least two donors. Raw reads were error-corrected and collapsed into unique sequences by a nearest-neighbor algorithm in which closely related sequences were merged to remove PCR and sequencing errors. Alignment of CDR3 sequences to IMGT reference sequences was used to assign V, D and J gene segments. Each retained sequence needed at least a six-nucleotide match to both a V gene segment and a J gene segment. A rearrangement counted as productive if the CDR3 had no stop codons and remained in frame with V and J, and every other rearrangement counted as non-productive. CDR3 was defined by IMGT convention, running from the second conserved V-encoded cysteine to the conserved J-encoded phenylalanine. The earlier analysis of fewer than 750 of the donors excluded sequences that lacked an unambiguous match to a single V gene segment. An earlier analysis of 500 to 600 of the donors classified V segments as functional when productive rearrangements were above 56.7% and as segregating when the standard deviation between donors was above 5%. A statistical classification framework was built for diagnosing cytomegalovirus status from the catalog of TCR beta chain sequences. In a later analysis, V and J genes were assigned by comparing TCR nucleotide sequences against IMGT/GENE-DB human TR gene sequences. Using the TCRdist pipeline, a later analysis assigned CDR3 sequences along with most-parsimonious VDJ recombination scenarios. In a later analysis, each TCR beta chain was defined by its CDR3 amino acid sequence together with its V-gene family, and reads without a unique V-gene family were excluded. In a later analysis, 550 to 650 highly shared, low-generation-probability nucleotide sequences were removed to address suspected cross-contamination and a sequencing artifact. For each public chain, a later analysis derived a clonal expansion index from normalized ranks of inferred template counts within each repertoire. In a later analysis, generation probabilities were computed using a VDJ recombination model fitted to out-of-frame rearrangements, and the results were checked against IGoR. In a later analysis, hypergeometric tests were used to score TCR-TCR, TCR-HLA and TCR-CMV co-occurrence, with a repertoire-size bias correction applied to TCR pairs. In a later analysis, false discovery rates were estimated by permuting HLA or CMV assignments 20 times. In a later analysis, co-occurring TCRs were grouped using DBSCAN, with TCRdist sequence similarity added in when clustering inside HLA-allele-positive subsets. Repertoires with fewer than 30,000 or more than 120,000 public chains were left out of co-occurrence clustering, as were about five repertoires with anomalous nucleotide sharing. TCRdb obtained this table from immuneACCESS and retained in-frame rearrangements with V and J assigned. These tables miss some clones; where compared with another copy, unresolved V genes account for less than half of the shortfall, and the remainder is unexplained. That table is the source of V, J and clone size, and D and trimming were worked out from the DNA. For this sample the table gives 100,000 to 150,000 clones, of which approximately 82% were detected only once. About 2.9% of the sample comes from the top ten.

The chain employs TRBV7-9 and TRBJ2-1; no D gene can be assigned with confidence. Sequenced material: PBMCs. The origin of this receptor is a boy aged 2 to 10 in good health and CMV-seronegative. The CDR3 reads CASSSSHNEQFF. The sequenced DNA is TGTGCCAGCAGCTCAAGCCACAATGAGCAGTTCTTC.